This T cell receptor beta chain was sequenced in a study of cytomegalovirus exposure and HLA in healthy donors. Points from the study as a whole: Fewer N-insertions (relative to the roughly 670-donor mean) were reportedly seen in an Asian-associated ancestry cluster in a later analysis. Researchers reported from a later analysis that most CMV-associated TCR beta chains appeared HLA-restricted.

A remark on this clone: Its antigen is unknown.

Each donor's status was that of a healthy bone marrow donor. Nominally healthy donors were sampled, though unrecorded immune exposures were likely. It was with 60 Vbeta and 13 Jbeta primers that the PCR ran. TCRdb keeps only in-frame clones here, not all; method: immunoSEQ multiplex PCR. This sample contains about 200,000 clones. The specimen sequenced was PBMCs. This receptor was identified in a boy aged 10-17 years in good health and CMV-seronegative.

CDR3 bases: TGTGCCAGCAGTGAGGGACTAAAGGGTGAAAAACTGTTTTTT. Its protein product is CASSEGLKGEKLFF. The genes are TRBV27 and TRBJ1-4, with D perhaps matching TRBD1 (5 bases). Trimming cost V 5 bases and J 7 bases, with 14 bases left between them. The CDR3 contains 14 residues. Per germline, CDR1 MNHEY and CDR2 SMNVEV (reference sequence).